A single sample is the source of the 22 T cell receptor beta chains below, sequenced in a study of regulatory T cells in long-lasting Graves disease. Time point of the sample: newly diagnosed GD, antithyroid drugs for less than 3 months. Scientists built the TCR library using RNA that was extracted from PBMCs. HTBI primers from iRepertoire and Arm-PCR of CDR3 regions yielded the TCR beta libraries. Each CDR3 protein is one row after TCRdb ran MiXCR on the multiplex PCR reads. The sample contains more than 450,000 distinct CDR3 sequences, 15% to 20% of which appear only once. The same sample was also studied in work on T cells in Graves' hyperthyroidism and ophthalmopathy.

Sequencing was performed on peripheral blood mononuclear cells (PBMCs), taken at new diagnosis, from a patient treated with antithyroid drugs. Receptors were obtained from a man aged 40-49 years with Graves disease.

This clonotype showed up many times. The chain uses TRBV12-3 or TRBV12-4 and TRBJ1-4, with a tentative D call TRBD1 (5 bases). The CDR3 is 15 residues long. V lost 1 base to trimming and J lost 6 bases, with 12 bases between them. CDR3: CASSLVGGGDEKLFF. The CDR3 region has the DNA TGTGCCAGCAGTTTAGTGGGGGGAGGCGATGAAAAACTGTTTTTT.

The V gene is TRBV2, the J gene TRBJ2-3; 11 bases align to TRBD2. The CDR3 length is 16 residues. Per the germline V gene, CDR1 is SNHLY and CDR2 is FYNNEI. V dropped 6 bases and J dropped 3; count of bases not matched to a gene: 8. The CDR3 here is CASRGLAGGITDTQYF. The CDR3, as DNA: TGTGCCAGCAGGGGCCTAGCGGGAGGTATAACAGATACGCAGTATTTT.

This clonotype was observed many times. The J gene is TRBJ1-4, the V gene TRBV24-1, with 8 bases aligning to TRBD1. Trimming at V came to 4 bases and at J to 8 bases, leaving 11 bases not matched to a gene. Germline loops: CDR1 KGHDR, CDR2 SFDVKD. CDR3 size: 16 residues. The CDR3, as DNA: TGTGCCACCAGTGACCGCGGACAGGGCGCGGGGGAAAAACTGTTTTTT. This codes for CATSDRGQGAGEKLFF.

This clonotype was seen at least ten times. This sequence joins TRBV12-3 or TRBV12-4 and TRBJ2-3, with a tentative D call TRBD2 (5 bases). The CDR3 consists of 15 residues. The germline V and J ends were trimmed by 3 bases and 3 bases, with 13 bases remaining between them. The CDR3 DNA follows: TGTGCCAGCAGTTTTGGTACGGGAATTACAGATACGCAGTATTTT. Encoded protein: CASSFGTGITDTQYF.

The rearrangement joins TRBV6-2 or TRBV6-3 to TRBJ2-5; D is possibly TRBD1 (6 bases). The CDR3 is made up of 18 amino acids. The ends were cut back, 5 bases at V and 2 bases at J, with 24 bases in the middle. Germline lookup yields CDR1 MNHEY and CDR2 SVGEGT. For the CDR3, the DNA is TGTGCCAGCAGTAAAGGGAAACAGGGACAACTCCAACAAGAGACCCAGTACTTC. It is translated as CASSKGKQGQLQQETQYF.

This clonotype was recorded many times. This rearrangement joins TRBV6-2 or TRBV6-3 to TRBJ2-1; D call uncertain. The ends were cut back, 5 bases at V and 5 bases at J, with 10 bases in the middle. Germline lookup yields CDR1 MNHEY and CDR2 SVGEGT. There are 13 residues in the CDR3. The CDR3 protein is CASSRRPNNEQFF. CDR3 nucleotide sequence: TGTGCCAGCAGTCGGCGACCAAACAATGAGCAGTTCTTC.

This clonotype was counted between two and nine times. The chain recombines TRBV6-5 with TRBJ1-5; possible D gene TRBD1, 6 bases. This CDR3 comprises 14 residues. The V gene's germline CDR1 is MNHEY and CDR2 SVGAGI. V lost 2 bases and J lost 7, with 12 bases in between. The CDR3 nucleotides are TGTGCCAGCAGTTACACCCGGGACATCCAGCCCCAGCATTTT. Its protein is CASSYTRDIQPQHF.

This chain joins TRBV7-9 and TRBJ2-2; the D call may be TRBD1 or TRBD2 (5 bases each). The CDR3 consists of 16 residues. Germline V CDR1 and CDR2: SEHNR, FQNEAQ (reference sequence). The ends were cut back, 1 base at V and 2 bases at J, with 11 bases in the middle. The CDR3 nucleotides read TGTGCCAGCAGCTTAGGTCCAGGGACCAACACCGGGGAGCTGTTTTTT. It specifies CASSLGPGTNTGELFF.

The CDR3 DNA is TGTGCCACCAGCAGAGGGGAGGAGGGAGATACGCAGTATTTT. Translated: CATSRGEEGDTQYF. The chain uses TRBV15 and TRBJ2-3, with D possibly matching TRBD2 (6 bases). Deletions cut 1 base from V and 5 bases from J, with 10 bases between. The CDR3 length is 14 residues. Germline-derived CDR1 and CDR2 are LNHNV and YYDKDF (reference sequence).

This clonotype is a singleton in its sample. Just one base apart from a much larger clone, this may be a read error. J is TRBJ2-4 and V is TRBV6-2 or TRBV6-3, with 10 bases identical to TRBD2. The end of the DNA fits TRBJ2-5 better, so the J call may be wrong. Looked up from germline, CDR1 is MNHEY and CDR2 is SVGEGT. The CDR3 has 17 residues. The CDR3 reads CASSYPIPSGSPQTQYF. The CDR3 region has the DNA TGTGCCAGCAGTTACCCGATTCCTAGCGGGAGCCCGCAGACCCAGTACTTC.

This clonotype was picked up one time. The chain is built from TRBV6-1 and TRBJ2-7, with D possibly TRBD2 on 6 matching bases. The V gene's germline CDR1 is MNHNS and CDR2 SASEGT. V lost 3 bases, J lost 9 bases, and 15 bases lay in between. The CDR3 spans 13 residues. The CDR3 nucleotides read TGTGCCAGCAGTGAGTCGAATGGGGGAGGGCAGTACTTC. Translation: CASSESNGGGQYF.

This sequence joins TRBV5-1 and TRBJ2-5; 11 nucleotides agree with TRBD2. With V trimmed by 6 bases and J by 5 bases, 6 bases remained unmatched. CDR3 length: 14 residues. From germline, CDR1 is SGHRS and CDR2 YFSETQ. CDR3 nucleotide sequence: TGCGCCAGCACACCAATAGCGGGAGGGGAGACCCAGTACTTC. This translates into CASTPIAGGETQYF. Full variable domain (outside the CDR3, taken from reference TRBV5-1 and TRBJ2-5): KAGVTQTPRYLIKTRGQQVTLSCSPISGHRSVSWYQQTPGQGLQFLFEYFSETQRNKGNFPGRFSGRQFSNSRSEMNVSTLELGDSALYLCASTPIAGGETQYFGPGTRLLVL.

This clonotype showed up many times. The V and J genes are TRBV3-1 and TRBJ2-1; D not certain. The germline V and J ends were trimmed by 0 bases and 2 bases, with 11 bases remaining between them. This CDR3 spans 16 amino acids. The germline V gene has CDR1 LGHDT and CDR2 YNNKEL (reference sequence). The CDR3 DNA reads as TGTGCCAGCAGCCAAGAAACCGGTCTCGCCTACAATGAGCAGTTCTTC. This sequence encodes CASSQETGLAYNEQFF.

In its sample, this clonotype was seen a few times. V usage is TRBV10-3 and J usage is TRBJ1-2, with D unclear. Looked up from germline, CDR1 is ENHRY and CDR2 is SYGVKD. CDR3 size: 15 residues. V dropped 5 bases and J dropped 2 bases, with 15 bases sitting between them. The chain's CDR3 is CAISPIWTANYGYTF. The DNA for the CDR3 is TGTGCCATCAGTCCGATCTGGACGGCAAACTATGGCTACACCTTC.

This chain links TRBV19 with TRBJ2-1; TRBD2 might be the D (7 bases). CDR3 length: 18 amino acids. Per the germline V gene, CDR1 is LNHDA and CDR2 is SQIVND (reference sequence). V was pared by 0 bases and J by 4 bases, with 19 bases between. CDR3 nucleotide sequence: TGTGCCAGTAGTATAGATTACGCCGAGGGGGGGGCTTACAATGAGCAGTTCTTC. Its translation is CASSIDYAEGGAYNEQFF.

Worth noting for this clonotype: This could be a read error, since a much larger clone is one nucleotide away. The chain has TRBV2 and TRBJ2-1; TRBD1 matches 7 bases. The CDR3 has 16 amino acids. Trimming took 3 bases from V and 11 from J; bases not matched to a gene: 16. CDR1 SNHLY and CDR2 FYNNEI come from the germline V gene. The DNA of the CDR3 is TGTGCCAGCAGTGATCTGACAGGGTATAATGGTCCTAAGCAGTTCTTC. It encodes CASSDLTGYNGPKQFF.

Points on this clonotype: The germline gene is not matched at one end of the junction; a read error may be the cause. The chain uses TRBV27 and TRBJ2-7; TRBD2 matches at 8 bases. This CDR3 comprises 17 residues. CDR1 and CDR2 from the germline V gene are MNHEY and SMNVEV (reference sequence). CDR3 DNA sequence: TGTGCCTGCAGTGGAGGACTAGCAGGGAGGTTCCCCTACGAGCAGTACTTC. Protein: CACSGGLAGRFPYEQYF.

This clonotype was seen at least ten times. This chain connects TRBV12-3 or TRBV12-4 to TRBJ2-1; 9 bases align to TRBD1. Germline trimming cut 6 bases from V and 7 bases from J; bases unmatched to any gene: 13. The CDR3 is 16 residues long. CDR3 nucleotides: TGTGCCAGCAGCTTCGGGACAGGGCCCGCCGGGAATGAGCAGTTCTTC. It codes for CASSFGTGPAGNEQFF.

This clonotype has ten or more counts. V usage is TRBV5-4 and J usage is TRBJ2-2, with 8 bases that match TRBD1. In germline, CDR1 is SGHNT, CDR2 YYREEE (reference sequence). The CDR3 covers 15 residues. V shed 4 bases, J shed 6 bases, and the junction held 8 bases outside the gene matches. The DNA of the CDR3 is TGTGCCAGCAGCCCCGGACAGGGATGGGCCGGGGAGCTGTTTTTT. It specifies CASSPGQGWAGELFF. Full variable domain (remainder filled in from reference TRBV5-4 and TRBJ2-2): ETGVTQSPTHLIKTRGQQVTLRCSSQSGHNTVSWYQQALGQGPQFIFQYYREEENGRGNFPPRFSGLQFPNYSSELNVNALELDDSALYLCASSPGQGWAGELFFGEGSRLTVL.

This clonotype occurred a few times. The chain recombines TRBV24-1 with TRBJ2-3; 14 positions agree with TRBD2. CDR3 length: 16 amino acids. After removal of 5 bases from V and 4 bases from J, the junction contained 4 bases not matched to a gene. Germline CDR1 is KGHDR and CDR2 is SFDVKD. CDR3 coding DNA: TGTGCCACCAGTGTGACTAGCGGGAGGGCCCCAGATACGCAGTATTTT. This sequence encodes CATSVTSGRAPDTQYF.

This clonotype has ten or more counts. The chain joins TRBV7-2 to TRBJ2-7, with 8 bases that match TRBD2. The CDR3 contains 20 residues. Per the germline V gene, CDR1 is SGHTA and CDR2 is FQGNSA. Trimming removed 5 bases from V and 2 bases from J; junction bases left unmatched: 23. The CDR3 DNA is TGTGCCAGCAGCCCGCGCCCGGGGCTAGCGGGTCCCACCTCAGCCTACGAGCAGTACTTC. Its protein product is CASSPRPGLAGPTSAYEQYF. Together with reference TRBV7-2 and TRBJ2-7, the CDR3 gives the full variable domain: GAGVSQSPSNKVTEKGKDVELRCDPISGHTALYWYRQSLGQGLEFLIYFQGNSAPDKSGLPSDRFSAERTGGSVSTLTIQRTQQEDSAVYLCASSPRPGLAGPTSAYEQYFGPGTRLTVT.

V is TRBV3-1 and J is TRBJ1-6, with 9 bases aligning to TRBD1. After removal of 4 bases from V and 6 bases from J, the junction contained 7 bases not matched to a gene. The CDR3 covers 16 residues. The germline CDR1 and CDR2 sequences are LGHDT and YNNKEL (reference sequence). DNA of the CDR3: TGTGCCAGCAGCCGTTGGGGACAGGGCCCTAATTCACCCCTCCACTTT. This codes for CASSRWGQGPNSPLHF.